The present entry profiles one T cell receptor beta chain with its context. Its antigen is still unknown. The data are from a study of cytomegalovirus exposure and HLA in healthy donors. 60 Vbeta and 13 Jbeta primers were used in PCR. Measured with immunoSEQ multiplex PCR; TCRdb has only the in-frame clones, and not every one. The data contain 150,000 or so clones, about two thirds of them seen just once; the ten biggest clones take up 1.5% to 2%. The CDR3 covers 15 residues. CDR1 SGHRS and CDR2 YFSETQ come from the germline V gene. The J segment lost 1 base and the V segment lost 5 bases, leaving 5 bases of the junction unmatched. General observations from the study: Analyses of presence/absence relied on an assumption of roughly uniform sequencing depth across donors.

Input material: PBMCs. This sequence joins TRBV5-1 and TRBJ2-2; 7 bases line up with TRBD2. This receptor was identified in a woman between 18 and 29 years old in good health and CMV-seronegative. The CDR3 coding sequence is TGCGCCAGCAGTATGGCGGGAGTGAACACCGGGGAGCTGTTTTTT. This sequence encodes CASSMAGVNTGELFF.